The T cell receptor beta chain under discussion was sequenced for a study of blood T cell repertoires in COVID-19. Produced via immunoSEQ multiplex PCR; TCRdb's table is partial and in-frame only. The table records about 140,000 clones, 84% of them present only once. The germline CDR1 and CDR2 sequences are MNHEY and SVGEGT. The CDR3 has 14 residues. J lost 4 bases, V lost 4 bases, and 2 bases had no gene match. Sequencing was done on a sample of peripheral blood. The clonotype was recovered from a woman of 80 years or more in a cohort sampled during active or convalescent COVID-19. The rearrangement uses TRBV6-2 or TRBV6-3 and TRBJ2-2; 8 bases are shared with TRBD2. The chain's CDR3 is CASSLSGSTGELFF. The CDR3 region has the DNA TGTGCCAGCAGTTTGAGCGGGAGCACCGGGGAGCTGTTTTTT.